Shown below are 18 T cell receptor beta chains from a single sample sequenced in a study of graft-versus-host responses after intestinal transplantation. Clones were sequenced by immunoSEQ multiplex PCR, and TCRdb holds only the in-frame ones, with some missing. The sample comprises about 98,000 clones, over 80% of which are singletons, and approximately 17% rests with the top ten. Their antigens are not known. Material: unstimulated CD8+ T cells sorted from spleen or lymph node cells, obtained before intestinal transplant. The receptors were sampled from a human donor who received an intestinal transplant.

This clone was counted once. Sequence at one end of the junction differs from germline and may be a read error. The chain uses TRBV7-7 and TRBJ2-3; 10 bases are shared with TRBD1. The CDR3 is made up of 17 amino acids. CDR1 and CDR2 (germline): SSHAT, FNYEAQ (reference sequence). The CDR3 sequence: CASSPSGTGAFTDTQYF. CDR3 bases: TGTGCTAGCAGCCCGTCAGGGACAGGGGCTTTCACAGATACGCAGTATTTT.

This sequence joins TRBV6-6 and TRBJ1-1, with D uncertain. V was shortened by 10 bases and J by 10 bases, with 7 bases between the two germline ends. Germline CDR1 MNHNY, CDR2 SVGAGI (reference sequence). The CDR3 runs 8 residues. The CDR3 DNA is TGTGCCACCCGCGTAGCTTTCTTT. Protein product: CATRVAFF.

The V call is TRBV27, the J call TRBJ2-2; weak D call: TRBD1 (6 bases). Trimming took off 3 bases at V and 4 bases at J, with 12 bases between the two ends. The CDR3 runs to 15 residues. Germline V gene sequence: CDR1 MNHEY, CDR2 SMNVEV (reference sequence). The CDR3, as DNA: TGTGCCAGCAGTTTCACGACAGGCCCCACCGGGGAGCTGTTTTTT. Translated: CASSFTTGPTGELFF.

V is TRBV28 and J is TRBJ2-7; 7 nucleotides agree with TRBD2. Trimming cost V 5 bases and J 5 bases; bases outside gene matches: 12. This CDR3 contains 15 residues. Germline V lookup: CDR1 MDHEN, CDR2 SYDVKM. CDR3 sequence (DNA): TGTGCCAGCAGTCTCCCGACTAGCTTCAAAGACGAGCAGTACTTC. Protein sequence: CASSLPTSFKDEQYF.

The chain employs TRBV2 and TRBJ1-6, with D perhaps matching TRBD1 (5 bases). CDR1 is SNHLY and CDR2 is FYNNEI in the germline V gene. V dropped 1 base and J dropped 0 bases, with 10 bases sitting between them. The CDR3 covers 17 residues. The CDR3 here is CASSEGGVSSYNSPLHF. The CDR3 nucleotides are TGTGCCAGCAGTGAAGGGGGGGTTAGCTCCTATAATTCACCCCTCCACTTT.

This clone was recorded once. The chain uses TRBV29-1 and TRBJ1-1; weak D call: TRBD1 (6 bases). Trimming removed 7 bases from V and 5 bases from J, with 14 bases in between. The CDR3 has 12 residues. CDR1 and CDR2 (germline): SQVTM, ANQGSEA. The CDR3 nucleotides read TGCAGCGATCAGAGGGGGGCGACTGAAGCTTTCTTT. Its protein product is CSDQRGATEAFF. Filled out from reference TRBV29-1 and TRBJ1-1, the complete variable domain reads SAVISQKPSRDICQRGTSLTIQCQVDSQVTMMFWYRQQPGQSLTLIATANQGSEATYESGFVIDKFPISRPNLTFSTLTVSNMSPEDSSIYLCSDQRGATEAFFGQGTRLTVV.

The chain carries TRBV2 and TRBJ2-3; a possible D gene is TRBD2 (6 bases). Trimming cost V 9 bases and J 8 bases, with 21 bases left between them. The germline V gene encodes CDR1 SNHLY and CDR2 FYNNEI. The CDR3 is 14 residues long. Here the CDR3 reads CARSGLVSSGTQYF. Here the CDR3 DNA reads TGTGCCAGATCGGGACTGGTCTCGTCAGGTACGCAGTATTTT.

This clone was found once. The chain carries TRBV12-5 and TRBJ1-1; 7 bases are shared with TRBD1. This CDR3 is 17 amino acids long. The germline V gene has CDR1 LGHNT and CDR2 FRNRAP. V was pared by 3 bases and J by 0 bases, with 10 bases of the junction left unmatched. In nucleotides, the CDR3 is TGTGCTAGTGGTTTCACGGGGCAGGGGGGAATGAACACTGAAGCTTTCTTT. Encoded protein: CASGFTGQGGMNTEAFF.

The chain couples TRBV29-1 to TRBJ2-7, with a tentative D call TRBD1 (5 bases). Trimming removed 5 bases at V and 3 bases at J, with 8 bases between. The CDR3 sequence is 11 residues long. Per germline, CDR1 SQVTM and CDR2 ANQGSEA. The CDR3 nucleotides read TGCAGCGTTCTACAGGACTACGAGCAGTACTTC. This encodes CSVLQDYEQYF.

V usage is TRBV5-4 and J usage is TRBJ2-3; tentatively, D is TRBD2 (6 bases). V gave up 4 bases and J gave up 1 base, with 10 bases separating them. This CDR3 has 14 amino acids. Germline V gene sequence: CDR1 SGHNT, CDR2 YYREEE (reference sequence). CDR3 sequence (DNA): TGTGCCAGCAGCCCTACGGGGGGCACAGATACGCAGTATTTT. Translated: CASSPTGGTDTQYF.

The chain joins TRBV29-1 to TRBJ1-1; D possibly corresponds to TRBD1 (5 bases). CDR1 and CDR2 from the germline V gene are SQVTM and ANQGSEA. The length of the CDR3 is 10 residues. Trimming took 5 bases from V and 6 from J, leaving 7 bases between them. This chain's CDR3 is CSVMTAEAFF. The CDR3 DNA reads as TGCAGCGTTATGACAGCTGAAGCTTTCTTT.

This rearrangement joins TRBV2 to TRBJ2-3; possible D gene TRBD2, 5 bases. The germline V gene encodes CDR1 SNHLY and CDR2 FYNNEI. The CDR3 contains 12 residues. The V end was cut by 6 bases, the J end by 6 bases, with 10 bases between. CDR3 DNA sequence: TGTGCCAGCAGCGGACTGGACGATACGCAGTATTTT. The encoded protein is CASSGLDDTQYF.

The gene calls are TRBV7-3 and TRBJ2-7, with 7 nucleotides matching TRBD1. This CDR3 contains 17 residues. Germline CDR1 is SGHTA and CDR2 is FQGTGA. J gave up 1 base and V 6 bases, and 15 bases lay outside the gene matches. The CDR3 reads CASRNPPGTADSYEQYF. The CDR3 DNA follows: TGTGCCAGCAGGAACCCCCCAGGGACAGCAGATTCCTACGAGCAGTACTTC.

This clone has a single count. The CDR3 DNA reads as TGTGCCAGCAGCGGCGGGGGTACGGGAGATACGCAGTATTTT. This encodes CASSGGGTGDTQYF. The chain employs TRBV9 and TRBJ2-3; 7 positions match TRBD2. This CDR3 contains 14 residues. Trimming removed 3 bases from V and 5 bases from J; junction bases left unmatched: 6. Germline CDR1 SGDLS, CDR2 YYNGEE. Based on the CDR3 plus reference TRBV9 and TRBJ2-3, the full variable domain is DSGVTQTPKHLITATGQRVTLRCSPRSGDLSVYWYQQSLDQGLQFLIQYYNGEERAKGNILERFSAQQFPDLHSELNLSSLELGDSALYFCASSGGGTGDTQYFGPGTRLTVL.

The chain has TRBV2 and TRBJ1-2; D possibly corresponds to TRBD1 (5 bases). V was trimmed by 1 base and J by 2 bases, leaving 17 bases between them. The CDR3 length is 17 residues. Germline V gives CDR1 SNHLY, CDR2 FYNNEI. CDR3 amino acids: CASSEGGGAGQNYGYTF. CDR3 DNA sequence: TGTGCCAGCAGTGAAGGTGGTGGGGCAGGGCAAAACTATGGCTACACCTTC.

The V and J genes are TRBV9 and TRBJ1-2; a weak D match, TRBD1 (6 bases). Germline assignment: CDR1 SGDLS and CDR2 YYNGEE. V was clipped by 3 bases and J by 7 bases, with 19 bases between them. This CDR3 contains 15 residues. CDR3: CASSGGPGGAGGYTF. The CDR3 DNA sequence: TGTGCCAGCAGCGGGGGCCCGGGGGGCGCTGGTGGCTACACCTTC.

The V and J genes are TRBV2 and TRBJ2-1; D may be TRBD2 (5 bases). Germline CDR1 reads SNHLY; CDR2 reads FYNNEI. The CDR3 extends over 12 amino acids. The germline V and J ends were trimmed by 7 bases and 10 bases, with 14 bases remaining between them. CDR3: CASTKPDLEQFF. As DNA, the CDR3 is TGTGCCAGCACCAAACCGGACTTGGAGCAGTTCTTC.

In regard to this clone: A read error may account for a junction end that differs from germline. The J gene is TRBJ2-1, the V gene TRBV18, with 11 nucleotides matching TRBD1. This CDR3 has 16 residues. The V gene's germline CDR1 is KGHSH and CDR2 LQKENI. The CDR3 region is CASSPPGTGGYNEQFF. CDR3 DNA: TGTGCCAGCTCCCCACCGGGGACAGGGGGTTACAATGAGCAGTTCTTC.